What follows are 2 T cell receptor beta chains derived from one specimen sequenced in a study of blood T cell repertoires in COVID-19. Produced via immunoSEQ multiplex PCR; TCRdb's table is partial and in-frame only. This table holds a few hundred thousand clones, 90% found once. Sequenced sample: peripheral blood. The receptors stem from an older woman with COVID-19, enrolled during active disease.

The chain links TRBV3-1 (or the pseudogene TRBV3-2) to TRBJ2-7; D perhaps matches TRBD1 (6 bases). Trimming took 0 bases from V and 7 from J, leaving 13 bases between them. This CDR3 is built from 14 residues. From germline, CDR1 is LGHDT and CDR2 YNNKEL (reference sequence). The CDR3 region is CASSQESRGSEQYF. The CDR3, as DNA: TGTGCCAGCAGCCAAGAGAGCAGGGGAAGTGAGCAGTACTTC.

The CDR3 coding sequence is TGTGCCAGCAGCTTCCGGGACAGAGGGTACGAGCAGTACTTC. Its protein is CASSFRDRGYEQYF. The chain is built from TRBV11-3 and TRBJ2-7; 7 nucleotides line up with TRBD1. V dropped 3 bases and J dropped 4; count of bases not matched to a gene: 6. The CDR3 length is 14 residues. The germline gives CDR1 SGHNT, CDR2 YENEEA.